The subject of this entry is one T cell receptor (beta chain). This entry comes from a study of monozygotic twins with inflammatory bowel disease. Two nested PCRs, of about 16 and 10 cycles, processed TCRalpha and TCRbeta cDNA. TCRdb re-called the 5' RACE reads; every CDR3 protein appears as one record, without DNA. This sample's clone table lists roughly 150,000 distinct CDR3 sequences. Germline values: CDR1 SGHNT, CDR2 YYREEE (reference sequence). The CDR3 runs to 12 residues. The sequence derives from a human donor with ulcerative colitis or Crohn's disease, or a healthy co-twin of an affected twin (not recorded which). Sequences were obtained from blood. The chain joins TRBV5-4 to TRBJ2-3. CDR3 sequence reads: CASSSFGDTQYF.